One sample yielded the 15 T cell receptor beta chains listed below, sequenced in a study of shared clonotypes between healthy human individuals. Sequencing used immunoSEQ multiplex PCR; TCRdb keeps in-frame clones, though not all of them. The data hold about a million clones, with roughly 80% observed a single time. The sequencing sample was made of memory CD4+ T cells from PBMCs. Subset here: CD45RA-negative fraction. The receptor set was obtained from a man aged 18 to 35 in good health. Some clones in this sample may be carry-over from other donors' samples.

This clone was detected only once. This sequence joins TRBV28 and TRBJ2-7; TRBD2 aligns across 9 bases. The germline gives CDR1 MDHEN, CDR2 SYDVKM. This CDR3 contains 14 residues. The DNA for the CDR3 is TGTGCCAGCAGTTTAGCCGGATTTGGCGGGAGGGTCCACGTC. Translated, it gives CASSLAGFGGRVHV.

This clone was detected once. The chain uses TRBV7-9 and TRBJ2-7, with 8 bases fitting TRBD2. CDR3 length equals 15 residues. V lost 4 bases, J lost 6 bases, and 11 bases stayed unmatched. The germline gives CDR1 SEHNR, CDR2 FQNEAQ (reference sequence). The CDR3 DNA reads TGTGCCAGCAGCTCCCAGCCGGGGGGGTCCGGCGAGCAGTACTTC. Translating it yields CASSSQPGGSGEQYF.

The chain links TRBV18 to TRBJ1-2; D gene uncertain. Trimming removed 5 bases from V and 4 bases from J, with 23 bases in between. The CDR3 length is 17 residues. Germline V gene sequence: CDR1 KGHSH, CDR2 LQKENI. The CDR3 DNA follows: TGTGCCAGCTCAGACCCCTCGCCTTTAGTTGCCGGCTATGGCTACACCTTC. It encodes CASSDPSPLVAGYGYTF.

This clone came up many times. The chain carries TRBV5-1 and TRBJ2-5, with 11 bases identical to TRBD2. Looked up from germline, CDR1 is SGHRS and CDR2 is YFSETQ. V dropped 0 bases and J dropped 4; count of bases not matched to a gene: 2. The CDR3 sequence is 15 residues long. The DNA of the CDR3 is TGCGCCAGCAGCTTGGACGGGACTAGCGGAGAGACCCAGTACTTC. Amino acid sequence: CASSLDGTSGETQYF.

In the case of this clone: The junction differs from germline at one of its ends, possibly a read error. The chain uses TRBV6-5 and TRBJ2-1, with 7 bases identical to TRBD2. The germline CDR1 and CDR2 sequences are MNHEY and SVGAGI. This CDR3 has 14 amino acids. This CDR3 is CASRREYAYSEQFF. Here the CDR3 DNA reads TGTGCCAGCAGGCGGGAGTATGCTTACAGTGAGCAGTTCTTC.

The V and J genes are TRBV4-2 and TRBJ1-2, with a possible D match to TRBD1 (5 bases). The germline CDR1 and CDR2 sequences are LGHNA and YNFKEQ. The CDR3 is 14 amino acids. With 1 base removed from V and 3 bases from J, the gap between germline ends came to 9 bases. The CDR3 sequence: CASSQGGKDYGYTF. The CDR3 DNA reads TGTGCCAGCAGCCAAGGGGGGAAAGACTATGGCTACACCTTC.

This clone has only a few counts. In the same sample, other DNA sequences code for this CDR3. This chain connects TRBV29-1 to TRBJ1-2; 7 bases agree with TRBD1. This CDR3 contains 14 residues. The V and J ends lost 7 bases and 6 bases, in that order; junction bases with no gene match: 14. Germline assignment: CDR1 SQVTM and CDR2 ANQGSEA. The CDR3 sequence is CSAGTAHSWDGYTF. The CDR3 DNA reads as TGCAGCGCTGGGACAGCGCACTCATGGGATGGCTACACCTTC.

This clone appeared a few times. The gene calls are TRBV30 and TRBJ1-1, with D uncertain. Trimming removed 3 bases from V and 7 bases from J, with 9 bases in between. The CDR3 covers 11 residues. The germline V gene has CDR1 GTSNPN and CDR2 SVGIG (reference sequence). CDR3 loop: CAWRYSREAFF. CDR3 nucleotide sequence: TGTGCCTGGAGGTACAGCCGTGAAGCTTTCTTT.

The genes are TRBV28 and TRBJ1-2; D uncertain. Trimming pared 2 bases from V and 5 bases from J, leaving 6 bases between. Germline assignment: CDR1 MDHEN and CDR2 SYDVKM. This CDR3 region has 12 residues. The CDR3 loop is CASSLQQYGYTF. The CDR3 DNA is TGTGCCAGCAGTTTACAACAGTATGGCTACACCTTC.

The CDR3 loop reads CAWSVAGGRNSGNTIYF. CDR3 DNA: TGTGCCTGGAGTGTAGCGGGTGGTCGTAACTCTGGAAACACCATATATTTT. The chain is built from TRBV30 and TRBJ1-3; no clear D gene. Germline V gene lookup returns CDR1 GTSNPN and CDR2 SVGIG (reference sequence). This CDR3 region has 17 residues. Trimming removed 0 bases from V and 0 bases from J, with 15 bases in between.

The chain couples TRBV5-8 to TRBJ2-3; 9 nucleotides line up with TRBD1. Germline assignment: CDR1 SGHTS and CDR2 YDEGEE. V shed 3 bases and J 3 bases; nucleotides not matched to a gene: 14. CDR3 size: 18 residues. CDR3 loop: CASSSRQHPGTGTDTQYF. The CDR3 DNA reads TGTGCCAGCAGCTCACGGCAACACCCCGGGACAGGGACAGATACGCAGTATTTT.

V gene TRBV5-1 combines with J gene TRBJ1-3; 7 positions match TRBD1. This CDR3 spans 16 amino acids. CDR1 SGHRS and CDR2 YFSETQ come from the germline V gene. Trimming took 1 base from V and 1 from J; bases not matched to a gene: 5. CDR3 nucleotides: TGCGCCAGCAGCTTGCTGGCAGGGGGTTCTGGAAACACCATATATTTT. This encodes CASSLLAGGSGNTIYF.

The chain joins TRBV5-1 to TRBJ2-7; tentative D call: TRBD1 (6 bases). With 1 base removed from V and 7 bases from J, the gap between germline ends came to 12 bases. There are 13 residues in the CDR3. Germline V lookup: CDR1 SGHRS, CDR2 YFSETQ. The CDR3 loop is CASSLTGSGEQYF. The CDR3, as DNA: TGCGCCAGCAGCTTGACAGGGTCAGGGGAGCAGTACTTC.

The table lists this clone with a few counts. This chain connects TRBV5-6 to TRBJ1-5; a possible D gene is TRBD1 (5 bases). This CDR3 comprises 15 residues. The V end lost 0 bases, the J end lost 7 bases, and 14 bases lay between the germline ends. The germline V gene has CDR1 SGHDT and CDR2 YYEEEE. The CDR3 region has the DNA TGTGCCAGCAGCTTGGAAGGCAGGGAGGGGCAGCCCCAGCATTTT. Translation gives CASSLEGREGQPQHF.

To note about this clone: At one end the junction does not follow the germline gene, possibly because of a read error. The chain recombines TRBV7-3 with TRBJ2-7, with 7 nucleotides matching TRBD2. This CDR3 comprises 12 residues. Germline lookup yields CDR1 SGHTA and CDR2 FQGTGA. CDR3 residues: CAGGCSPYEQYF. The CDR3 bases are TGCGCCGGGGGGTGTTCCCCCTACGAGCAGTACTTC.